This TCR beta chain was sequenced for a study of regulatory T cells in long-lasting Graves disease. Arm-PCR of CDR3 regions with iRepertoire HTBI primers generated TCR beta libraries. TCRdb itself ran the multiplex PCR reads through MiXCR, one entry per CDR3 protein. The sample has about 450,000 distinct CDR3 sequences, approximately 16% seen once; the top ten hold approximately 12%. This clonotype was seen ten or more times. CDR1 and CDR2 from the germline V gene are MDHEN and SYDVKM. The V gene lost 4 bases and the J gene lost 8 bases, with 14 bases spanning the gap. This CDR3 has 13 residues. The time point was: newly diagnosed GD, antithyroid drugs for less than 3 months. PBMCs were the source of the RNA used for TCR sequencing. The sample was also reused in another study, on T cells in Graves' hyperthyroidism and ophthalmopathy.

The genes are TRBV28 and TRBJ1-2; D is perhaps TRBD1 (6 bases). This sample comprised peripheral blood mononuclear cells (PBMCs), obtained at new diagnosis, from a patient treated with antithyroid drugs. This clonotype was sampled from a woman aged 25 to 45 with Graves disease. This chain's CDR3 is CASSWTQGRGYTF. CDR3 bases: TGTGCCAGCAGTTGGACACAGGGTAGGGGCTACACCTTC.